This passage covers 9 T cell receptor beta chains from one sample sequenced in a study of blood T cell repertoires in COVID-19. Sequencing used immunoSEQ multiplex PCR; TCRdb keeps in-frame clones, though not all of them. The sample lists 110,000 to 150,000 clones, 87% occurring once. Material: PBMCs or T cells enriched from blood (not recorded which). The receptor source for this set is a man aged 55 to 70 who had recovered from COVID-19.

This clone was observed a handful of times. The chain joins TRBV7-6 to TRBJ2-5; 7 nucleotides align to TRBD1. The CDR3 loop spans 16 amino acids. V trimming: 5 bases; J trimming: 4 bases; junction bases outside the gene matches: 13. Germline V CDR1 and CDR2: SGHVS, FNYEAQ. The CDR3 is CASSQPDRVGGETQYF. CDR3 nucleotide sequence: TGTGCCAGCAGCCAGCCCGACAGGGTGGGTGGAGAGACCCAGTACTTC.

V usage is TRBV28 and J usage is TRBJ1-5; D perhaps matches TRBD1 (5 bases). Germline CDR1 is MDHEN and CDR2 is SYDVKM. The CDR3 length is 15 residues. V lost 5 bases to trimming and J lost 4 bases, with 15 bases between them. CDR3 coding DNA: TGTGCCAGCAGTCTCAGGGTCTTTCGGAATCAGCCCCAGCATTTT. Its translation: CASSLRVFRNQPQHF. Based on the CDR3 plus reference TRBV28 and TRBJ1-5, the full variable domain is DVKVTQSSRYLVKRTGEKVFLECVQDMDHENMFWYRQDPGLGLRLIYFSYDVKMKEKGDIPEGYSVSREKKERFSLILESASTNQTSMYLCASSLRVFRNQPQHFGDGTRLSIL.

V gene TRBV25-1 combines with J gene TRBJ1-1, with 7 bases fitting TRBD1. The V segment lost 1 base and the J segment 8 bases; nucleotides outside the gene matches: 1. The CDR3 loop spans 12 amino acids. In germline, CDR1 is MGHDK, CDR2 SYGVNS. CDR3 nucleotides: TGTGCCAGCAGTGAATGGGACAGCGAAGCTTTCTTT. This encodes CASSEWDSEAFF.

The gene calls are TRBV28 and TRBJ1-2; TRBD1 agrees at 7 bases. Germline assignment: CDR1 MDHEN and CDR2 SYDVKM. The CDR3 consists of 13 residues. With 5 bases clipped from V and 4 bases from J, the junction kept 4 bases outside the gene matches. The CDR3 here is CASSRQGGYGYTF. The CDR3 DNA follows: TGTGCCAGCAGTCGACAGGGAGGCTATGGCTACACCTTC.

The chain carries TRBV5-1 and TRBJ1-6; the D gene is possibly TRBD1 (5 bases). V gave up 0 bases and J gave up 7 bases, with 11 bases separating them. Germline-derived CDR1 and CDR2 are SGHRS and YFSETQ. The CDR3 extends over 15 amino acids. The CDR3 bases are TGCGCCAGCAGCTTGGATCGGGGGAGCAATTCACCCCTCCACTTT. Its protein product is CASSLDRGSNSPLHF.

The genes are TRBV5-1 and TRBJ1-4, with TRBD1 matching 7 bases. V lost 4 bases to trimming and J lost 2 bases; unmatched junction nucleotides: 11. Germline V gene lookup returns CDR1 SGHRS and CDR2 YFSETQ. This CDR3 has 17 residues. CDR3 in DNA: TGCGCCAGCAGCCCCGGCGACAGGGTACTTACTAATGAAAAACTGTTTTTT. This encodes CASSPGDRVLTNEKLFF.

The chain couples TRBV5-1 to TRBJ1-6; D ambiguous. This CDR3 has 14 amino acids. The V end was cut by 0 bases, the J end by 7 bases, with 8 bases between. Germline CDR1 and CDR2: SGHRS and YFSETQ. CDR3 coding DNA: TGCGCCAGCAGCTTGGATGGCTGGAATTCACCCCTCCACTTT. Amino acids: CASSLDGWNSPLHF.

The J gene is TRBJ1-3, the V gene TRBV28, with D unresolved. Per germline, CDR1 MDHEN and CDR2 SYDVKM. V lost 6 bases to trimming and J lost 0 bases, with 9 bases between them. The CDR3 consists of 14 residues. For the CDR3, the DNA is TGTGCCAGCAGAGTTCCAGGCTCTGGAAACACCATATATTTT. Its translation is CASRVPGSGNTIYF.

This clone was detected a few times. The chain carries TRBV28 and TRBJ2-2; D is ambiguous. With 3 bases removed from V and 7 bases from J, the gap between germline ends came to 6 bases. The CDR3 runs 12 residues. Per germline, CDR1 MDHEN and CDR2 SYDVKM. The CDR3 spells CASSLAFGELFF. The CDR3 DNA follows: TGTGCCAGCAGTTTGGCCTTCGGGGAGCTGTTTTTT.